Shown below are 29 T cell receptor beta chains from a single sample sequenced in a study of T cells after somatic rescue of genetic block. Assay used: immunoSEQ multiplex PCR; TCRdb lists only in-frame clones, some missing. In the table there are just over 14,000 clones, 70% to 80% of which are singletons. Sequencing was done on a sample of peripheral blood mononuclear cells (PBMCs). The receptors derive from a boy aged 5-17 years.

CDR3 coding DNA: TGTGCCAGCAGCTCCCTAACGGACAGGCTCACCGGGGAGCTGTTTTTT. Amino acid sequence: CASSSLTDRLTGELFF. V is TRBV7-9 and J is TRBJ2-2, with TRBD1 matching 7 bases. Per germline, CDR1 SEHNR and CDR2 FQNEAQ (reference sequence). V lost 4 bases and J lost 4; bases outside the gene matches: 9. The CDR3 covers 16 residues.

J is TRBJ2-3 and V is TRBV5-8, with D possibly being TRBD2 (5 bases). This CDR3 is built from 15 residues. Germline V gene lookup returns CDR1 SGHTS and CDR2 YDEGEE. V gave up 5 bases and J gave up 0 bases, with 13 bases separating them. CDR3 in amino acids: CASRGIGGSTDTQYF. CDR3 nucleotide sequence: TGTGCCAGCAGAGGTATAGGCGGGAGCACAGATACGCAGTATTTT.

The V and J genes are TRBV6-5 and TRBJ2-7; TRBD1 aligns across 9 bases. CDR1 is MNHEY and CDR2 is SVGAGI in the germline V gene. Unmatched junction bases numbered 5, after V lost 6 bases and J lost 2 bases. CDR3 size: 14 residues. The CDR3 coding sequence is TGTGCCAGCAGGAATGACAGGGGGACCTACGAGCAGTACTTC. Residues: CASRNDRGTYEQYF.

This sequence joins TRBV5-1 and TRBJ2-5, with 15 bases that match TRBD2. The germline CDR1 and CDR2 sequences are SGHRS and YFSETQ. The CDR3 runs to 16 residues. J lost 2 bases, V lost 4 bases, and 3 bases had no gene match. The CDR3 nucleotides are TGCGCCAGCAGCCAAGGACTAGCGGGGGGGCAAGAGACCCAGTACTTC. Encoded protein: CASSQGLAGGQETQYF.

The CDR3 loop is CASTPGVALSSYEQYF. CDR3 bases: TGCGCCAGCACCCCTGGAGTGGCCTTGAGCTCCTACGAGCAGTACTTC. The chain combines TRBV5-1 with TRBJ2-5; unclear D gene. The tail of the sequence fits TRBJ2-7 better, so the J call may be wrong. Per germline, CDR1 SGHRS and CDR2 YFSETQ. The CDR3 length is 16 residues.

The chain carries TRBV11-2 and TRBJ1-4; D is uncertain. The CDR3 contains 14 residues. Deletions cut 5 bases from V and 7 bases from J, with 14 bases between. Germline V gene sequence: CDR1 SGHAT, CDR2 FQNNGV. In DNA, the CDR3 is TGTGCCAGCAGCCCCGCCCCAGATTTTGAAAAACTGTTTTTT. Its translation: CASSPAPDFEKLFF.

The V and J genes are TRBV5-8 and TRBJ2-7; D is perhaps TRBD2 (6 bases). Between the trimmed V and J ends, which lost 4 bases and 3 bases, there was a span of 20 bases. The CDR3 loop spans 16 amino acids. Germline V CDR1 and CDR2: SGHTS, YDEGEE. This chain's CDR3 is CASSRPGDEGFYEQYF. CDR3 coding DNA: TGTGCCAGCAGCCGCCCGGGGGATGAAGGCTTCTACGAGCAGTACTTC.

The chain employs TRBV11-3 and TRBJ2-5; D possibly corresponds to TRBD1 (5 bases). The CDR3 covers 13 residues. Germline CDR1 SGHNT, CDR2 YENEEA. Trimming took off 5 bases at V and 2 bases at J, with 9 bases between the two ends. CDR3 sequence: CASSVDSQETQYF. The CDR3 DNA is TGTGCCAGCAGCGTTGACAGTCAAGAGACCCAGTACTTC.

The table lists this clone with a few counts. This sequence joins TRBV27 and TRBJ2-7; D perhaps matches TRBD1 (5 bases). The V end was cut by 5 bases, the J end by 0 bases, with 11 bases between. Germline values: CDR1 MNHEY, CDR2 SMNVEV (reference sequence). This CDR3 spans 14 amino acids. CDR3 residues: CASSHRQSSYEQYF. The CDR3 nucleotides read TGTGCCAGCAGTCACCGACAGTCCTCCTACGAGCAGTACTTC.

The chain couples TRBV18 to TRBJ2-1; a weak D match, TRBD2 (6 bases). Per germline, CDR1 KGHSH and CDR2 LQKENI. Trimming removed 0 bases from V and 5 bases from J, with 20 bases in between. The CDR3 spans 18 residues. CDR3 nucleotides: TGTGCCAGCTCACCACCCACCGGGAGAATATATGGAAACAATGAGCAGTTCTTC. As protein: CASSPPTGRIYGNNEQFF.

This rearrangement joins TRBV28 to TRBJ2-7; TRBD1 matches at 9 bases. The length of the CDR3 is 15 residues. In germline, CDR1 is MDHEN, CDR2 SYDVKM. V gave up 5 bases and J gave up 2 bases; unmatched junction bases: 7. The CDR3 region is CASSPGTGTPYEQYF. The CDR3 DNA reads TGTGCCAGCAGTCCCGGGACAGGGACCCCCTACGAGCAGTACTTC.

V usage is TRBV27 and J usage is TRBJ1-1, with a tentative D call TRBD1 (5 bases). Per germline, CDR1 MNHEY and CDR2 SMNVEV (reference sequence). V was pared by 2 bases and J by 0 bases, with 10 bases between. CDR3 length: 15 residues. The CDR3 sequence is CASSLRGGMNTEAFF. In DNA form, the CDR3 reads TGTGCCAGCAGTTTACGGGGCGGGATGAACACTGAAGCTTTCTTT.

The gene calls are TRBV30 and TRBJ1-5; D is uncertain. Trimming shortened V by 2 bases and J by 0 bases, and 11 bases separated the two germline ends. CDR3 size: 15 residues. The V gene's germline CDR1 is GTSNPN and CDR2 SVGIG (reference sequence). CDR3 sequence (DNA): TGTGCCTGGAGTAGGGCGGCTTATAGCAATCAGCCCCAGCATTTT. It codes for CAWSRAAYSNQPQHF. Complete variable domain (other parts from reference TRBV30 and TRBJ1-5): SQTIHQWPATLVQPVGSPLSLECTVEGTSNPNLYWYRQAAGRGLQLLFYSVGIGQISSEVPQNLSASRPQDRQFILSSKKLLLSDSGFYLCAWSRAAYSNQPQHFGDGTRLSIL.

The chain recombines TRBV27 with TRBJ2-7; 9 bases agree with TRBD1. Trimming removed 3 bases from V and 3 bases from J; junction bases left unmatched: 6. Germline CDR1 is MNHEY and CDR2 is SMNVEV (reference sequence). The CDR3 runs to 15 residues. CDR3 sequence: CASSLPGTGFYEQYF. The CDR3 coding sequence is TGTGCCAGCAGTTTGCCCGGGACAGGGTTCTACGAGCAGTACTTC.

This rearrangement joins TRBV6-6 to TRBJ1-2; the D gene is possibly TRBD1 (5 bases). CDR1 and CDR2 (germline): MNHNY, SVGAGI (reference sequence). V gave up 5 bases and J gave up 5 bases, with 15 bases separating them. The CDR3 runs to 14 residues. The CDR3 DNA follows: TGTGCCAGCAGTCCCTCCAGGGTGTTTTATGGCTACACCTTC. Residues: CASSPSRVFYGYTF.

By frequency in the sample, this clone is large (0.1 to 1%). V is TRBV18 and J is TRBJ1-6, with 9 bases lining up with TRBD1. The V gene end was trimmed by 6 bases and the J gene end by 5 bases; junction bases not matched to a gene: 5. This CDR3 has 15 amino acids. Per germline, CDR1 KGHSH and CDR2 LQKENI. Here the CDR3 DNA reads TGTGCCAGCTCGCTGGGACAGGGCGATAATTCACCCCTCCACTTT. It codes for CASSLGQGDNSPLHF.

This sequence joins TRBV19 and TRBJ1-6; tentatively, D is TRBD1 (5 bases). Trimming took off 3 bases at V and 3 bases at J, with 9 bases between the two ends. The germline V gene encodes CDR1 LNHDA and CDR2 SQIVND (reference sequence). The CDR3 has 15 residues. The CDR3 is CASSMGRDYNSPLHF. CDR3 bases: TGTGCCAGTAGTATGGGCAGGGACTATAATTCACCCCTCCACTTT.

This clone was picked up many times. The chain combines TRBV2 with TRBJ1-5; TRBD1 aligns across 8 bases. In germline, CDR1 is SNHLY, CDR2 FYNNEI. This CDR3 spans 15 amino acids. V lost 6 bases and J lost 3; bases outside the gene matches: 7. The CDR3 protein is CASSGQGNPNQPQHF. The CDR3, as DNA: TGTGCCAGCAGCGGACAGGGAAATCCCAATCAGCCCCAGCATTTT.

This clone was picked up a small number of times. The V gene is TRBV5-1, the J gene TRBJ1-1; 7 positions agree with TRBD1. Germline CDR1 and CDR2: SGHRS and YFSETQ. J gave up 7 bases and V 0 bases, and 9 bases lay outside the gene matches. This CDR3 comprises 15 residues. CDR3 residues: CASSLAEGGEVEAFF. The CDR3 DNA follows: TGCGCCAGCAGCTTGGCCGAAGGGGGCGAGGTTGAAGCTTTCTTT.

The V call is TRBV2, the J call TRBJ1-3; D call uncertain. The V end lost 10 bases, the J end lost 7 bases, and 11 bases lay between the germline ends. Germline assignment: CDR1 SNHLY and CDR2 FYNNEI. This CDR3 has 11 amino acids. The CDR3 sequence is CATGSGNTIYF. The CDR3 coding sequence is TGTGCCACCGGGTCGGGTAACACCATATATTTT.

The table lists this clone with a count of one. V is TRBV19 and J is TRBJ2-7, with D perhaps being TRBD1 or TRBD2 (6 bases each). V was trimmed by 2 bases and J by 5 bases, leaving 13 bases between them. This CDR3 is built from 14 residues. Per the germline V gene, CDR1 is LNHDA and CDR2 is SQIVND (reference sequence). In DNA form, the CDR3 reads TGTGCCAGTAGTATACAAGGGGGGCAAAACGAGCAGTACTTC. It is translated as CASSIQGGQNEQYF.

This clone has ten or more counts. V usage is TRBV9 and J usage is TRBJ1-3; D might be TRBD1 (5 bases). The V gene lost 3 bases and the J gene lost 1 base, with 14 bases spanning the gap. The V gene's germline CDR1 is SGDLS and CDR2 YYNGEE. This CDR3 region has 16 residues. CDR3 DNA sequence: TGTGCCAGCAGCGCGCCGCCAGGGCCTTCTGGAAACACCATATATTTT. Its translation: CASSAPPGPSGNTIYF.

V usage is TRBV18 and J usage is TRBJ2-1; possible D gene TRBD2, 5 bases. The CDR3 covers 14 residues. Trimming took 3 bases from V and 3 from J, leaving 9 bases between them. Germline V gene lookup returns CDR1 KGHSH and CDR2 LQKENI. The CDR3 sequence is CASSPGLSYNEQFF. Written as DNA, the CDR3 is TGTGCCAGCTCACCCGGACTCAGCTACAATGAGCAGTTCTTC.

This clone was observed once. V usage is TRBV18 and J usage is TRBJ2-1; 13 nucleotides line up with TRBD2. The CDR3 loop spans 16 amino acids. CDR1 KGHSH and CDR2 LQKENI come from the germline V gene. V lost 3 bases and J lost 6; bases outside the gene matches: 5. The CDR3 is CASSPGLAGPFNEQFF. The CDR3, as DNA: TGTGCCAGCTCACCGGGACTAGCGGGACCCTTCAATGAGCAGTTCTTC. Looking up the rest from reference TRBV18 and TRBJ2-1 gives the full variable domain: NAGVMQNPRHLVRRRGQEARLRCSPMKGHSHVYWYRQLPEEGLKFMVYLQKENIIDESGMPKERFSAEFPKEGPSILRIQQVVRGDSAAYFCASSPGLAGPFNEQFFGPGTRLTVL.

This clone was seen only once. This chain joins TRBV11-2 and TRBJ1-2; D is undetermined. Trimming pared 5 bases from V and 2 bases from J, leaving 15 bases between. There are 15 residues in the CDR3. Germline CDR1 and CDR2: SGHAT and FQNNGV. CDR3 sequence (DNA): TGTGCCAGCAGCCACGGCGGACGGTGGAACTATGGCTACACCTTC. This gives the protein CASSHGGRWNYGYTF.

J is TRBJ1-1 and V is TRBV6-5; D is possibly TRBD1 (6 bases). V lost 5 bases to trimming and J lost 8 bases, with 15 bases between them. In germline, CDR1 is MNHEY, CDR2 SVGAGI. There are 13 residues in the CDR3. The DNA for the CDR3 is TGTGCCAGCAGTCATACAAAGGACAGCGAAGCTTTCTTT. Residues: CASSHTKDSEAFF.

This sequence joins TRBV11-2 and TRBJ2-7; D possibly corresponds to TRBD1 (5 bases). Germline V gene sequence: CDR1 SGHAT, CDR2 FQNNGV. CDR3 length: 15 residues. The V end was cut by 5 bases, the J end by 0 bases, with 14 bases between. The CDR3 nucleotides are TGTGCCAGCAGCCTACAGGAACTGAGCTCCTACGAGCAGTACTTC. This encodes CASSLQELSSYEQYF.

This clone was detected a few times. CDR3 DNA: TGCAGCGTTGTAGGGAATAGGGCAAACACAGATACGCAGTATTTT. Translation gives CSVVGNRANTDTQYF. This chain connects TRBV29-1 to TRBJ2-3; no firm D call. The CDR3 is 15 amino acids. Trimming left V 4 bases short and J 2 bases short, with 16 bases between. Germline values: CDR1 SQVTM, CDR2 ANQGSEA.

CDR3 protein: CASSPPGGAGTEAFF. CDR3 sequence (DNA): TGTGCCAGCAGCCCTCCCGGAGGGGCGGGTACTGAAGCTTTCTTT. The chain combines TRBV9 with TRBJ1-1; weak D call: TRBD1 (5 bases). The V end was cut by 4 bases, the J end by 5 bases, with 18 bases between. CDR1 and CDR2 from the germline V gene are SGDLS and YYNGEE. This CDR3 comprises 15 residues.